A single sample gave rise to the 13 T cell receptor beta chains below, sequenced in a study of T cells of healthy individuals. Each CDR3 protein is one row after TCRdb ran MiXCR on the 5' RACE reads. Altogether 60,000 to 75,000 distinct CDR3 sequences are present, 15% to 20% being singletons, with the ten largest covering about 4.4%. These receptors all stem from a human donor in good health.

At least ten counts were recorded for this clonotype. The gene calls are TRBV20-1 and TRBJ2-7; D may be TRBD1 (6 bases). The CDR3 is made up of 14 amino acids. The germline V gene has CDR1 DFQATT and CDR2 SNEGSKA (reference sequence). Between the trimmed V and J ends, which lost 6 bases and 4 bases, there was a span of 19 bases. CDR3 DNA: TGCAGTGCGGGGGCCCAGGACCTTTTGTACGAGCAGTACTTC. Translating gives CSAGAQDLLYEQYF.

This clonotype was detected ten times or more. This sequence joins TRBV28 and TRBJ2-3; D might be TRBD1 or TRBD2, each matching 5 bases. The CDR3 is 11 amino acids. Per germline, CDR1 MDHEN and CDR2 SYDVKM. The ends were cut back, 4 bases at V and 6 bases at J, with 5 bases in the middle. The CDR3 reads CASSWGDTQYF. CDR3 bases: TGTGCCAGCAGTTGGGGGGATACGCAGTATTTT.

The V call is TRBV6-6, the J call TRBJ2-1; 9 bases map to TRBD1. Per germline, CDR1 MNHNY and CDR2 SVGAGI (reference sequence). The CDR3 extends over 19 amino acids. Losses at the gene ends were 2 bases for V and 0 bases for J; bases not matched to a gene: 11. CDR3 loop: CASSYPGTGTRRSYNEQFF. The CDR3 DNA sequence: TGTGCCAGCAGTTACCCGGGGACAGGGACCCGTCGCTCCTACAATGAGCAGTTCTTC.

This clonotype has a count of ten or more. The chain joins TRBV6-1 to TRBJ2-5; no definite D call. The CDR3 contains 19 residues. Trimming removed 10 bases from V and 0 bases from J, with 30 bases in between. Germline assignment: CDR1 MNHNS and CDR2 SASEGT. The CDR3 spells CATGSPWKALQRDQETQYF. The CDR3 DNA follows: TGTGCCACGGGCTCTCCGTGGAAGGCCCTACAGCGCGACCAAGAGACCCAGTACTTC.

The DNA for the CDR3 is TGTGCCAGCAGCTTGGCGGTAGAGGATCAGCCCCAGCATTTT. Translating it yields CASSLAVEDQPQHF. The chain combines TRBV5-5 with TRBJ1-5; D is ambiguous. Germline V lookup: CDR1 SGHKS, CDR2 YYEKEE (reference sequence). This CDR3 region has 14 residues. Trimming removed 0 bases at V and 5 bases at J, with 9 bases between.

The table lists this clonotype with many counts. The genes are TRBV29-1 and TRBJ2-2, with TRBD1 matching over 8 bases. CDR3 length: 14 amino acids. Germline V lookup: CDR1 SQVTM, CDR2 ANQGSEA. J lost 4 bases, V lost 8 bases, and 9 bases had no gene match. CDR3 region: CSTETGESTGELFF. In nucleotides, the CDR3 is TGCAGCACAGAGACAGGGGAGAGCACCGGGGAGCTGTTTTTT.

This clonotype showed up many times. This sequence joins TRBV10-3 and TRBJ1-1; TRBD1 might be the D (5 bases). The length of the CDR3 is 13 residues. Per the germline V gene, CDR1 is ENHRY and CDR2 is SYGVKD. V was pared by 11 bases and J by 1 base, with 14 bases between. CDR3 nucleotides: TGTGCCGCTCTGGGACGGCAGAACACTGAAGCTTTCTTT. Amino acids: CAALGRQNTEAFF.

The CDR3 reads CASSMPGPRNYEQYF. CDR3 coding DNA: TGTGCCAGTAGTATGCCCGGGCCAAGGAACTACGAGCAGTACTTC. J is TRBJ2-7 and V is TRBV19, with D uncertain. The V end lost 3 bases, the J end lost 3 bases, and 15 bases lay between the germline ends. This CDR3 spans 15 amino acids. The germline V gene encodes CDR1 LNHDA and CDR2 SQIVND (reference sequence).

The chain combines TRBV18 with TRBJ2-2; D call uncertain. The CDR3 totals 15 residues. Germline V gene sequence: CDR1 KGHSH, CDR2 LQKENI. V gave up 2 bases and J gave up 2 bases, with 9 bases separating them. The CDR3 sequence: CASSPVQTNTGELFF. The CDR3 DNA reads TGTGCCAGCTCACCAGTCCAGACTAACACCGGGGAGCTGTTTTTT.

This clonotype was counted only a few times. V gene TRBV20-1 combines with J gene TRBJ1-6; 9 bases match TRBD1. This CDR3 is built from 15 residues. The V segment lost 1 base and the J segment 4 bases; nucleotides outside the gene matches: 2. Germline V gene sequence: CDR1 DFQATT, CDR2 SNEGSKA (reference sequence). The CDR3 coding sequence is TGCAGTGCTAGAGGTGGGACAGGGTATAATTCACCCCTCCACTTT. This encodes CSARGGTGYNSPLHF.

This clonotype was seen many times. V usage is TRBV12-3 or TRBV12-4 and J usage is TRBJ1-2; D remains ambiguous. V was cut by 6 bases and J by 4 bases, with 9 bases left in between. The CDR3 loop spans 12 amino acids. CDR3 bases: TGTGCCAGCAGGCGGACTGGCTATGGCTACACCTTC. Translated: CASRRTGYGYTF.

The rearrangement joins TRBV10-3 to TRBJ1-1, with a possible D match to TRBD1 (6 bases). Deletions cut 3 bases from V and 5 bases from J, with 19 bases between. Germline V lookup: CDR1 ENHRY, CDR2 SYGVKD. The CDR3 spans 16 residues. For the CDR3, the DNA is TGTGCCATCAGTGATGCCCCCCGAGGACAGCAGACTGAAGCTTTCTTT. This gives the protein CAISDAPRGQQTEAFF.

This clonotype was observed at least ten times. This chain connects TRBV5-5 to TRBJ2-1, with D perhaps given as TRBD1 or TRBD2 (5 bases each). Germline CDR1 and CDR2: SGHKS and YYEKEE (reference sequence). V gave up 4 bases and J gave up 2 bases, with 13 bases separating them. The CDR3 contains 15 residues. CDR3 DNA sequence: TGTGCCAGCAGCCCGGAGAGGGGAACCTACAATGAGCAGTTCTTC. Amino acids: CASSPERGTYNEQFF.